The clone carrying this TCR beta chain was picked up many times. Amplification yielded TCR beta CDR3 regions, with RNA transcripts as the source. Researchers ran a first-round RT-PCR on the TCR CDR3 using the HTBI primer set. From the multiplex PCR reads, TCRdb called clonotypes with MiXCR, one entry per CDR3 protein. The sample carries 300,000 to 400,000 distinct CDR3 sequences, approximately 15% recorded once. Diagnosis rested on symptoms, serum thyroxine and TRAb, thyroid ultrasound, and orbital computed tomography. The record originates from a study of T cells in Graves' hyperthyroidism and ophthalmopathy. The TCR was taken from a woman aged 55-75 years with Graves' hyperthyroidism. Material: blood.

CDR3 in DNA: TGCAGTGCCCCCTCCGGAGGACAGCCCAATCAGCCCCAGCATTTT. Residues: CSAPSGGQPNQPQHF. The chain links TRBV20-1 to TRBJ1-5; perhaps TRBD1 as D (6 bases). This CDR3 is 15 amino acids long. V was clipped by 6 bases and J by 3 bases, with 18 bases between them. Germline values: CDR1 DFQATT, CDR2 SNEGSKA (reference sequence).